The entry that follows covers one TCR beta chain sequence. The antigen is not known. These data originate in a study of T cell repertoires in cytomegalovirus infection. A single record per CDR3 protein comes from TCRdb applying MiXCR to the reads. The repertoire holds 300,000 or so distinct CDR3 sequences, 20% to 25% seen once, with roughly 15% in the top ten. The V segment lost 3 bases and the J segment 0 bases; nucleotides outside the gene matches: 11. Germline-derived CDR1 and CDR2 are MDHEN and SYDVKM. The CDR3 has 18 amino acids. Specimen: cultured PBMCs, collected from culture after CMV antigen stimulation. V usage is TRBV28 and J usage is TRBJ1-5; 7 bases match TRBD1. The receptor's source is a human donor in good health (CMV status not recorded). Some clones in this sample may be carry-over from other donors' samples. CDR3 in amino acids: CASSLPDRDSYSNQPQHF. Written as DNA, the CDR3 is TGTGCCAGCAGTTTGCCTGACCGGGACAGTTATAGCAATCAGCCCCAGCATTTT.